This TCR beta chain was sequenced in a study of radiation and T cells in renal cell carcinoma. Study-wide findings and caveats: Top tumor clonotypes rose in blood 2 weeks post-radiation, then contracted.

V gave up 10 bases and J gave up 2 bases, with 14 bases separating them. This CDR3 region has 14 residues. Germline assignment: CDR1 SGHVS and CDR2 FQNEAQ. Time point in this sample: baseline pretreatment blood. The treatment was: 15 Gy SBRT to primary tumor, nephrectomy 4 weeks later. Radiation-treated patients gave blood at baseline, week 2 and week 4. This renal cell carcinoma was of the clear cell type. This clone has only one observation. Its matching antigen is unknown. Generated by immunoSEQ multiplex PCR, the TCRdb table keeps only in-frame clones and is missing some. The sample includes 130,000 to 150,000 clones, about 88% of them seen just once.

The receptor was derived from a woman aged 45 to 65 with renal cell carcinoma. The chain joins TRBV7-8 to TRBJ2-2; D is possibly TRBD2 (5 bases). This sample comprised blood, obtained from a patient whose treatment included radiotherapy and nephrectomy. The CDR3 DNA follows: TGTGCCACCGCTCGGGGATTAAACACCGGGGAGCTGTTTTTT. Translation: CATARGLNTGELFF.